Shown below are 2 T cell receptor beta chains from a single sample sequenced in a study of Ad26.COV2.S vaccination and SARS-CoV-2 variants. Treatment: some 20 received Ad26.COV2.S at low or high dose, single or two shots; a few received placebo; per-sample allocation not given. Day 63 after the first injection of vaccine or placebo was the sampling time. Data came from immunoSEQ multiplex PCR; TCRdb stores just in-frame clones and leaves some out. The sample gives roughly 420,000 clones, roughly 89% of which show up once; approximately 2.5% is in the top ten. The starting material was peripheral blood, obtained in a trial of Ad26.COV2.S vaccine versus placebo. These receptors all stem from a person aged 18-60 years who received the Ad26.COV2.S COVID-19 vaccine or a placebo.

The chain combines TRBV11-3 with TRBJ2-1; D gene uncertain. Germline-derived CDR1 and CDR2 are SGHNT and YENEEA. This CDR3 comprises 15 residues. The ends were cut back, 5 bases at V and 6 bases at J, with 17 bases in the middle. The CDR3 reads CASSALPVLFNEQFF. DNA for the CDR3: TGTGCCAGCAGCGCTCTCCCAGTACTGTTCAATGAGCAGTTCTTC.

The chain carries TRBV4-2 and TRBJ2-2, with 7 nucleotides matching TRBD2. There are 18 residues in the CDR3. Germline CDR1 LGHNA, CDR2 YNFKEQ. Trimming removed 1 base from V and 6 bases from J; junction bases left unmatched: 14. The CDR3 DNA reads as TGTGCCAGCAGCCAAGTCGGGGGAGGGCTATTTGGAGCCGGGGAGCTGTTTTTT. It yields the protein CASSQVGGGLFGAGELFF.